These 18 T cell receptor beta chains were sequenced from one sample in a study of cytomegalovirus exposure and HLA in healthy donors. Researchers ran the PCR with 60 Vbeta and 13 Jbeta primers. Sequenced by immunoSEQ multiplex PCR; TCRdb stores in-frame clones only, minus some. This repertoire shows 220,000 or so clones, around four fifths found once; its top ten account for about 1.5%. Sequencing input: PBMCs. The source of these receptors is a man in his forties or fifties in good health and CMV-seronegative.

The gene calls are TRBV7-9 and TRBJ2-3; the match to TRBD2 covers 12 bases. The CDR3 consists of 16 residues. Trimming took 4 bases from V and 0 from J; bases not matched to a gene: 2. The germline V gene encodes CDR1 SEHNR and CDR2 FQNEAQ (reference sequence). This CDR3 is CASSSGLAGSTDTQYF. The DNA for the CDR3 is TGTGCCAGCAGCTCCGGACTAGCGGGGAGCACAGATACGCAGTATTTT.

CDR3 region: CASSHRGYANEKLFF. The CDR3 nucleotides are TGTGCCAGCAGCCACCGAGGGTATGCTAATGAAAAACTGTTTTTT. The chain links TRBV14 to TRBJ1-4; D not resolved. The V gene's germline CDR1 is SGHDN and CDR2 FVKESK. The CDR3 is 15 amino acids. V lost 3 bases and J lost 3, with 11 bases in between.

The chain carries TRBV30 and TRBJ2-3; D is undetermined. Germline V CDR1 and CDR2: GTSNPN, SVGIG (reference sequence). The germline V and J ends were trimmed by 0 bases and 8 bases, with 9 bases remaining between them. The CDR3 is 12 amino acids. CDR3 sequence (DNA): TGTGCCTGGAGTGTACTTCTAGGTACGCAGTATTTT. This translates into CAWSVLLGTQYF.

Written as DNA, the CDR3 is TGTGCCAGCAGTCCGGGGGGGACTTACTACGAGCAGTACTTC. Translation: CASSPGGTYYEQYF. The V and J genes are TRBV7-8 and TRBJ2-7; 8 bases line up with TRBD2. V was clipped by 6 bases and J by 3 bases; unmatched bases: 7. Germline V gene sequence: CDR1 SGHVS, CDR2 FQNEAQ. The CDR3 length is 14 residues.

The sample holds one count of this clone. The V gene is TRBV7-9, the J gene TRBJ2-2; D unclear. The V gene's germline CDR1 is SEHNR and CDR2 FQNEAQ (reference sequence). The length of the CDR3 is 13 residues. Deletions cut 4 bases from V and 3 bases from J, with 6 bases between. CDR3 coding DNA: TGTGCCAGCAGCTCTCTAGACACCGGGGAGCTGTTTTTT. It encodes CASSSLDTGELFF.

The chain joins TRBV12-5 to TRBJ2-3, with TRBD2 matching over 7 bases. The germline V gene encodes CDR1 LGHNT and CDR2 FRNRAP. This CDR3 region has 17 residues. With V trimmed by 0 bases and J by 1 base, 7 bases remained unmatched. CDR3 region: CASGLVHLAGGTDTQYF. The CDR3 DNA is TGTGCTAGTGGTTTGGTACACTTGGCGGGAGGCACAGATACGCAGTATTTT.

CDR3 sequence reads: CASSSRGSREPQHF. In DNA, the CDR3 is TGTGCCAGCAGTTCCAGGGGAAGTCGGGAGCCCCAGCATTTT. This chain joins TRBV27 and TRBJ1-5; maybe TRBD1 (6 bases). The CDR3 consists of 14 residues. V lost 4 bases to trimming and J lost 8 bases, with 15 bases between them. Per germline, CDR1 MNHEY and CDR2 SMNVEV (reference sequence).

The V and J genes are TRBV27 and TRBJ1-5; 8 bases are shared with TRBD1. CDR1 MNHEY and CDR2 SMNVEV come from the germline V gene (reference sequence). This CDR3 is 18 amino acids long. The V gene end was trimmed by 5 bases and the J gene end by 0 bases; junction bases not matched to a gene: 12. CDR3 nucleotide sequence: TGTGCCAGCAGTCTACGGGACAGGCCCAATCCTAGCAATCAGCCCCAGCATTTT. Translating gives CASSLRDRPNPSNQPQHF.

This chain links TRBV28 with TRBJ2-7; TRBD2 aligns across 7 bases. Germline loops: CDR1 MDHEN, CDR2 SYDVKM. The CDR3 has 15 amino acids. V was pared by 6 bases and J by 0 bases, with 8 bases of the junction left unmatched. CDR3 nucleotide sequence: TGTGCCAGCAGGCTAGCGGACCACTACTCCTACGAGCAGTACTTC. It encodes CASRLADHYSYEQYF.

J is TRBJ2-1 and V is TRBV11-2; 14 bases are a match to TRBD2. V shed 6 bases and J 2 bases; nucleotides not matched to a gene: 9. The germline CDR1 and CDR2 sequences are SGHAT and FQNNGV. The CDR3 runs 18 residues. The CDR3 sequence: CASRPTSGRAGAYNEQFF. CDR3 DNA sequence: TGTGCCAGCAGACCGACTAGCGGGAGGGCCGGAGCCTACAATGAGCAGTTCTTC.

In the case of this clone: At one end, the junction sequence differs from germline, possibly due to a read error. This sequence joins TRBV18 and TRBJ1-3; D is unresolved. The CDR3 length is 16 residues. Germline CDR1 and CDR2: KGHSH and LQKENI. Here the CDR3 DNA reads TGTGCCAGCTCACCGGCAGGCTTCGGTTCTGGAAACGCCATATATTTT. Encoded protein: CASSPAGFGSGNAIYF.

The chain links TRBV2 to TRBJ2-7; perhaps TRBD2 as D (5 bases). Germline CDR1 is SNHLY and CDR2 is FYNNEI. CDR3 size: 12 residues. With 6 bases removed from V and 6 bases from J, the gap between germline ends came to 12 bases. CDR3 sequence: CASRRDTSEQYF. CDR3 bases: TGTGCCAGCAGGAGGGATACTTCCGAGCAGTACTTC. The full variable domain, in which reference TRBV2 and TRBJ2-7 provide the parts outside the CDR3, is EPEVTQTPSHQVTQMGQEVILRCVPISNHLYFYWYRQILGQKVEFLVSFYNNEISEKSEIFDDQFSVERPDGSNFTLKIRSTKLEDSAMYFCASRRDTSEQYFGPGTRLTVT.

This clone has just one count. The V and J genes are TRBV2 and TRBJ2-5, with TRBD2 identical over 8 bases. The junction had 5 bases not matched to a gene; V was cut back by 3 bases and J by 2 bases. The CDR3 has 15 residues. Germline-derived CDR1 and CDR2 are SNHLY and FYNNEI. The CDR3 region has the DNA TGTGCCAGCAGTGAGAAGCGGGAGAAACAAGAGACCCAGTACTTC. Encoded protein: CASSEKREKQETQYF.

The genes are TRBV13 and TRBJ2-1, with 10 bases that match TRBD2. With V trimmed by 4 bases and J by 3 bases, 3 bases remained unmatched. CDR3 size: 15 residues. Germline V gene data show CDR1 as PRHDT and CDR2 as FYEKMQ (reference sequence). The DNA for the CDR3 is TGTGCCAGCAGCTCCCTAGCGGGAGTCTACAATGAGCAGTTCTTC. This sequence encodes CASSSLAGVYNEQFF.

The rearrangement joins TRBV27 to TRBJ1-1; D unclear. From germline, CDR1 is MNHEY and CDR2 SMNVEV (reference sequence). The CDR3 has 13 amino acids. V lost 5 bases to trimming and J lost 0 bases, with 7 bases between them. In nucleotides, the CDR3 is TGTGCCAGCAGTAGCGGGATGAACACTGAAGCTTTCTTT. Translating gives CASSSGMNTEAFF.

J is TRBJ1-6 and V is TRBV5-1, with 9 bases identical to TRBD1. V lost 5 bases and J lost 10; bases outside the gene matches: 10. The CDR3 runs to 15 residues. CDR1 is SGHRS, CDR2 YFSETQ, per germline. The CDR3 here is CASSSGQGTFSPLHF. CDR3 nucleotide sequence: TGCGCCAGCAGTTCAGGACAGGGGACTTTCTCACCCCTCCACTTT.

The count of this clone is one. This chain connects TRBV5-1 to TRBJ2-5; D is unresolved. The CDR3 length is 12 residues. The V gene's germline CDR1 is SGHRS and CDR2 YFSETQ. Trimming stripped 1 base from V and 5 bases from J, with 6 bases between. CDR3 protein: CASSLSRETQYF. In DNA form, the CDR3 reads TGCGCCAGCAGCTTGTCCAGGGAGACCCAGTACTTC.

As concerns this clone: At one boundary the junction diverges from the germline segment, which might be a read error. The genes are TRBV7-6 and TRBJ2-6; TRBD1 might be the D (6 bases). CDR1 and CDR2 from the germline V gene are SGHVS and FNYEAQ. The CDR3 covers 18 residues. The CDR3, as DNA: TGTGCCAGCAGCTTACGACAGGTTGCAAGCTCTGGGGCCAACGGCCTGACTTTC. It yields the protein CASSLRQVASSGANGLTF.